The rows below give T cell receptor beta chains drawn from one sample of a study of blood T cell repertoires in COVID-19. Sequencing was performed with immunoSEQ multiplex PCR; in TCRdb, only in-frame clones are kept and a portion is missing. The data contain hundreds of thousands of clones, roughly 88% of them singletons. Specimen: peripheral blood. The source is a woman aged 30 to 39 with active or convalescent COVID-19. CDR3s include the opening cysteine and the closing phenylalanine or tryptophan. The D gene is left open where the match is weak. Only part of the rows carry a size: once, few, many, or a class if the clone is expanded.

j_call: TRBJ1-1; d_call: -; v_call: TRBV11-2; clone_size: -; cdr3_nt: TGTGCCAGCAGCTTAGAATTCAGCACTGAAGCTTTCTTT; cdr3_aa: CASSLEFSTEAFF
j_call: TRBJ1-3; d_call: TRBD1; v_call: TRBV19; clone_size: once; cdr3_nt: TGTGCCAGTACTTGGACAGGGGGCTTTGGAAACACCATATATTTT; cdr3_aa: CASTWTGGFGNTIYF
j_call: TRBJ2-1; d_call: TRBD1; v_call: TRBV10-3; clone_size: -; cdr3_nt: TGTGCCATCAGTGGAGGGGGCGTTAGCTCCTACAATGAGCAGTTCTTC; cdr3_aa: CAISGGGVSSYNEQFF
j_call: TRBJ2-7; d_call: TRBD1; v_call: TRBV3-1/TRBV3-2; clone_size: -; cdr3_nt: TGTGCCAGCAGCCGGGAATTGACAGGGGGCAAACACTACGAGCAGTACTTC; cdr3_aa: CASSRELTGGKHYEQYF
j_call: TRBJ1-1; d_call: -; v_call: TRBV20-1; clone_size: -; cdr3_nt: TGCAGTGTAACTGAAGCTTTCTTT; cdr3_aa: CSVTEAFF
j_call: TRBJ2-2; d_call: TRBD2; v_call: TRBV4-1; clone_size: once; cdr3_nt: TGCGCCAGCAGCCAATATTCGGGACTAGCTGAGTCGGACACCGGGGAGCTGTTTTTT; cdr3_aa: CASSQYSGLAESDTGELFF
j_call: TRBJ1-5; d_call: TRBD1; v_call: TRBV7-6; clone_size: -; cdr3_nt: TGTGCCAGCAGCTTAGCCACGGGACAGAATCAGCCCCAGCATTTT; cdr3_aa: CASSLATGQNQPQHF
j_call: TRBJ1-2; d_call: -; v_call: TRBV9; clone_size: -; cdr3_nt: TGTGCCAGCACCACCACCGCGGGCAACTATGGCTACACCTTC; cdr3_aa: CASTTTAGNYGYTF
j_call: TRBJ2-7; d_call: -; v_call: TRBV3-1/TRBV3-2; clone_size: few; cdr3_nt: TGTGCCAGCAGCCAAGATTCAGCCTACGAGCAGTACTTC; cdr3_aa: CASSQDSAYEQYF
j_call: TRBJ1-3; d_call: -; v_call: TRBV18; clone_size: few; cdr3_nt: TGTGCCAGCTCACCACGGGTTCAGGGTACTGGTACGGACACCATATATTTT; cdr3_aa: CASSPRVQGTGTDTIYF
j_call: TRBJ2-7; d_call: TRBD2; v_call: TRBV27; clone_size: -; cdr3_nt: TGTGCCAGCAGCTCGGGACTAGCGGGGGGGATTACCTACGAGCAGTACTTC; cdr3_aa: CASSSGLAGGITYEQYF
j_call: TRBJ2-7; d_call: TRBD1; v_call: TRBV7-8; clone_size: -; cdr3_nt: TGTGCCAGCAGCTTAAGAGGTCAGGGGGCCCACGAGCAGTACTTC; cdr3_aa: CASSLRGQGAHEQYF
j_call: TRBJ1-5; d_call: -; v_call: TRBV6-6; clone_size: -; cdr3_nt: TGTGCCAGCAGTTACGGGGCAGGGGTAGATTGGTCCCAGCATTTT; cdr3_aa: CASSYGAGVDWSQHF
j_call: TRBJ2-2; d_call: -; v_call: TRBV7-9; clone_size: -; cdr3_nt: TGTGCCAGCACCCTGGAGGTGGGCGGGGAGCTGTTTTTT; cdr3_aa: CASTLEVGGELFF
j_call: TRBJ2-7; d_call: TRBD1; v_call: TRBV11-2; clone_size: -; cdr3_nt: TGTGCCAGCAGCTCGTACCGGGACAGGGCGAGCTCCTACGAGCAGTACTTC; cdr3_aa: CASSSYRDRASSYEQYF
j_call: TRBJ1-2; d_call: -; v_call: TRBV5-6; clone_size: -; cdr3_nt: TGTGCCAGCAGCGTCAGTAATGGCTACACCTTC; cdr3_aa: CASSVSNGYTF
j_call: TRBJ2-7; d_call: TRBD1; v_call: TRBV5-5; clone_size: -; cdr3_nt: TGTGCCAGCAGCCGGCGGGGACAGGGGATTTACGAGCAGTACTTC; cdr3_aa: CASSRRGQGIYEQYF
j_call: TRBJ1-6; d_call: -; v_call: TRBV5-4; clone_size: -; cdr3_nt: TGTGCCAGCAGCTTGGGAAGCGACGAAGACAGGTTCGTTTCACCCCTCCACTTT; cdr3_aa: CASSLGSDEDRFVSPLHF
j_call: TRBJ2-3; d_call: -; v_call: TRBV5-1; clone_size: -; cdr3_nt: TGCGCCAGCAGCTTGGCTAGCCTGGGTACAGATACGCAGTATTTT; cdr3_aa: CASSLASLGTDTQYF
j_call: TRBJ1-1; d_call: TRBD1; v_call: TRBV7-6; clone_size: -; cdr3_nt: TGTGCCAGCAGCTTACCGGAGGGGGCGATGAACACTGAAGCTTTCTTT; cdr3_aa: CASSLPEGAMNTEAFF
j_call: TRBJ1-2; d_call: TRBD1; v_call: TRBV19; clone_size: -; cdr3_nt: TGTGCCAGTACCAAGACCGGGACAGGGCGTTATGGCTACACCTTC; cdr3_aa: CASTKTGTGRYGYTF
j_call: TRBJ1-1; d_call: -; v_call: TRBV6-1; clone_size: -; cdr3_nt: TGTGCCAGCAGTGAAAGGGGCAGGGGCACTGAAGCTTTCTTT; cdr3_aa: CASSERGRGTEAFF
j_call: TRBJ1-1; d_call: TRBD1; v_call: TRBV3-1/TRBV3-2; clone_size: -; cdr3_nt: TGTGCCAGCAGCCAAGGATTGTCGCAGGGGGCAGCTTTCTTT; cdr3_aa: CASSQGLSQGAAFF
j_call: TRBJ1-4; d_call: TRBD1; v_call: TRBV19; clone_size: once; cdr3_nt: TGTGCCAGTAGCTCCGGGACAGGCAATGAAAAACTGTTTTTT; cdr3_aa: CASSSGTGNEKLFF
j_call: TRBJ1-6; d_call: -; v_call: TRBV19; clone_size: -; cdr3_nt: TGTGCCAGTAGTATAGTGGCTCTCAGTGGTTCCTATAATTCACCCCTCCACTTT; cdr3_aa: CASSIVALSGSYNSPLHF
j_call: TRBJ2-5; d_call: -; v_call: TRBV27; clone_size: -; cdr3_nt: TGTGCCAGCAGTTTGAGGAGTGGGGAGACCCAGTACTTC; cdr3_aa: CASSLRSGETQYF
j_call: TRBJ1-6; d_call: TRBD1; v_call: TRBV27; clone_size: -; cdr3_nt: TGTGCCAGCAGCCCACAGGGGGCGAATTCACCCCTCCACTTT; cdr3_aa: CASSPQGANSPLHF
j_call: TRBJ1-2; d_call: -; v_call: TRBV7-2; clone_size: once; cdr3_nt: TGTGCCAGCAGCCGCCCGGGGGATGGCTACACCTTC; cdr3_aa: CASSRPGDGYTF
j_call: TRBJ2-1; d_call: TRBD2; v_call: TRBV2; clone_size: -; cdr3_nt: TGTGCCAGCAGTGGAGACCTAGCGGGAGCCCCCAATGAGCAGTTCTTC; cdr3_aa: CASSGDLAGAPNEQFF
j_call: TRBJ1-3; d_call: -; v_call: TRBV5-1; clone_size: once; cdr3_nt: TGCGCCAGCAGCTTTCTGGGGGGATCTGGAAACACCATATATTTT; cdr3_aa: CASSFLGGSGNTIYF
j_call: TRBJ2-1; d_call: TRBD2; v_call: TRBV5-4; clone_size: -; cdr3_nt: TGTGCCAGCAATCCCGGACTAGCGGAGTACAATGAGCAGTTCTTC; cdr3_aa: CASNPGLAEYNEQFF
j_call: TRBJ2-7; d_call: -; v_call: TRBV14; clone_size: -; cdr3_nt: TGTGCCAGCAGCCGAGGTGGGGGACACAGCTCCTACGAGCAGTACTTC; cdr3_aa: CASSRGGGHSSYEQYF
j_call: TRBJ2-3; d_call: -; v_call: TRBV7-9; clone_size: -; cdr3_nt: TGTGCCAGCAGCTTCGACACTAGGCCAGATACGCAGTATTTT; cdr3_aa: CASSFDTRPDTQYF